This TCR beta chain was obtained from a study of blood T cell repertoires in COVID-19. Study details: Sources were T cells, B-cell-depleted T cells, or PBMCs; the material itself was cDNA or gDNA.

Seattle cases were enrolled at active infection and followed longitudinally. The CDR3 totals 15 residues. The germline CDR1 and CDR2 sequences are SNHLY and FYNNEI. Trimming cost V 3 bases and J 4 bases, with 13 bases left between them. Source study methods: Researchers report that nucleated cell counts were estimated from reference gene primer amplification. The protocol was immunoSEQ multiplex PCR, while the TCRdb copy is restricted to in-frame clones and leaves out a portion. Clonal size and the V and J genes are those of that table, whereas D and trimming came from the DNA. This table holds 200,000 to 250,000 clones, approximately 86% found once.

The gene calls are TRBV2 and TRBJ2-1; a possible D gene is TRBD1 (5 bases). The receptor was derived from a woman in her 30s with COVID-19, enrolled during active disease. Specimen: peripheral blood. The CDR3 DNA follows: TGTGCCAGCAGTGATCAGCAGGGTCAATACAATGAGCAGTTCTTC. This codes for CASSDQQGQYNEQFF.